The 6 T cell receptor beta chains below all came from one sample that was sequenced in a study of OX40 agonist ivuxolimab in advanced cancers. Measured with immunoSEQ multiplex PCR; TCRdb has only the in-frame clones, and not every one. Altogether under 80,000 clones are present, about 90% being singletons, with the ten largest covering around 0.8%. The sample in question was CD4+ or CD8+ T cells sorted from blood, obtained in a trial of the OX40 agonist ivuxolimab. The receptor source for this set is an adult with an advanced solid tumor such as melanoma, head and neck, liver or kidney cancer.

The rearrangement joins TRBV11-1 to TRBJ2-2; D possibly corresponds to TRBD1 (5 bases). This CDR3 is built from 16 residues. Germline lookup yields CDR1 SGHAT and CDR2 FQDESV (reference sequence). The ends were cut back, 3 bases at V and 4 bases at J, with 15 bases in the middle. CDR3: CASSLPPARVTGELFF. CDR3 coding DNA: TGTGCCAGCAGCTTGCCCCCCGCCAGGGTCACCGGGGAGCTGTTTTTT.

The V call is TRBV9, the J call TRBJ2-3, with a tentative D call TRBD2 (6 bases). The CDR3 has 14 amino acids. The V end lost 3 bases, the J end lost 2 bases, and 10 bases lay between the germline ends. Per germline, CDR1 SGDLS and CDR2 YYNGEE. DNA for the CDR3: TGTGCCAGCAGCGCCGGGACTCACACAGATACGCAGTATTTT. Encoded protein: CASSAGTHTDTQYF.

The chain joins TRBV5-1 to TRBJ1-1; the D is unclear. The germline V gene has CDR1 SGHRS and CDR2 YFSETQ. Trimming removed 4 bases from V and 7 bases from J, with 14 bases in between. The CDR3 extends over 13 amino acids. CDR3 nucleotides: TGCGCCAGCAGCCCGGGGAGTGACCGTGAAGCTTTCTTT. Translated, it gives CASSPGSDREAFF. The full variable domain, its missing parts supplied by reference TRBV5-1 and TRBJ1-1, is KAGVTQTPRYLIKTRGQQVTLSCSPISGHRSVSWYQQTPGQGLQFLFEYFSETQRNKGNFPGRFSGRQFSNSRSEMNVSTLELGDSALYLCASSPGSDREAFFGQGTRLTVV.

The genes are TRBV5-6 and TRBJ2-7; D remains unclear. CDR1 is SGHDT and CDR2 is YYEEEE in the germline V gene. The V end lost 1 base, the J end lost 5 bases, and 16 bases lay between the germline ends. The CDR3 is made up of 15 amino acids. The CDR3 nucleotides read TGTGCCAGCAGCTTGCGGAGCAGACTTTTCAACGAGCAGTACTTC. The encoded protein is CASSLRSRLFNEQYF.

The J gene is TRBJ1-3, the V gene TRBV30; D unresolved. The CDR3 consists of 11 residues. Trimming removed 4 bases from V and 12 bases from J, with 13 bases in between. The germline V gene encodes CDR1 GTSNPN and CDR2 SVGIG (reference sequence). For the CDR3, the DNA is TGTGCCTGGAATACGGACCGGATCATATATTTT. Translating it yields CAWNTDRIIYF. Using reference TRBV30 and TRBJ1-3 for the parts outside the CDR3, the full variable domain is SQTIHQWPATLVQPVGSPLSLECTVEGTSNPNLYWYRQAAGRGLQLLFYSVGIGQISSEVPQNLSASRPQDRQFILSSKKLLLSDSGFYLCAWNTDRIIYFGEGSWLTVV.

The CDR3 region is CASSMSRRETQYF. In DNA form, the CDR3 reads TGTGCCAGTAGTATGTCTAGAAGAGAGACCCAGTACTTC. The chain combines TRBV19 with TRBJ2-5; D gene uncertain. The CDR3 covers 13 residues. The V and J ends lost 3 bases and 4 bases respectively, with 9 bases between them. Per the germline V gene, CDR1 is LNHDA and CDR2 is SQIVND (reference sequence).